This T cell receptor beta chain was recovered during a study of cytotoxic CD8 clonotypes in ibrutinib-treated CLL. Findings and limits, study-wide: Sustained-remission patients were sampled at one set of times and progressing patients at different ones.

This clone was counted between two and nine times. Antigen specificity is unknown. The protocol was immunoSEQ multiplex PCR, while the TCRdb copy is restricted to in-frame clones and leaves out a portion. This sample has roughly 250,000 clones, with around three quarters found just once. The material sequenced was PBMCs, taken after 24 months of ibrutinib treatment. This receptor was identified in a human donor with chronic lymphocytic leukemia.

DNA of the CDR3: TGTGCCAGCAGTACAGACCAAGAGACCCAGTACTTC. This sequence encodes CASSTDQETQYF. This chain joins TRBV28 and TRBJ2-5; D unclear. The germline CDR1 and CDR2 sequences are MDHEN and SYDVKM. Between the trimmed V and J ends, which lost 5 bases and 0 bases, there was a span of 4 bases. This CDR3 comprises 12 residues.